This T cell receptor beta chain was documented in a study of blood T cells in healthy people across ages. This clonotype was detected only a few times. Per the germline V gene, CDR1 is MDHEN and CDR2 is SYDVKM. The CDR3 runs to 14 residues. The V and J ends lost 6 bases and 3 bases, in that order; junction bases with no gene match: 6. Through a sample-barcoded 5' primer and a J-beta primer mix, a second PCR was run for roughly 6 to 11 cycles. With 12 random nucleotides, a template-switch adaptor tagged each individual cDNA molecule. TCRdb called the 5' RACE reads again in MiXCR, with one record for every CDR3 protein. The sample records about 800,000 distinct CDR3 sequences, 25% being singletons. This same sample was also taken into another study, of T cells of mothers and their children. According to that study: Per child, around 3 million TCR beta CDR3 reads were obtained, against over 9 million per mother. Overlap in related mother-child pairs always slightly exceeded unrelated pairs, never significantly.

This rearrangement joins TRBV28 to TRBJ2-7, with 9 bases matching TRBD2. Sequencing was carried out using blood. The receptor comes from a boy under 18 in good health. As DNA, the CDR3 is TGTGCCAGCAGCTTAGTAGCGGGGGACTACGAGCAGTACTTC. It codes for CASSLVAGDYEQYF. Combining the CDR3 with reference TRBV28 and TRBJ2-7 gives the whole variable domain DVKVTQSSRYLVKRTGEKVFLECVQDMDHENMFWYRQDPGLGLRLIYFSYDVKMKEKGDIPEGYSVSREKKERFSLILESASTNQTSMYLCASSLVAGDYEQYFGPGTRLTVT.